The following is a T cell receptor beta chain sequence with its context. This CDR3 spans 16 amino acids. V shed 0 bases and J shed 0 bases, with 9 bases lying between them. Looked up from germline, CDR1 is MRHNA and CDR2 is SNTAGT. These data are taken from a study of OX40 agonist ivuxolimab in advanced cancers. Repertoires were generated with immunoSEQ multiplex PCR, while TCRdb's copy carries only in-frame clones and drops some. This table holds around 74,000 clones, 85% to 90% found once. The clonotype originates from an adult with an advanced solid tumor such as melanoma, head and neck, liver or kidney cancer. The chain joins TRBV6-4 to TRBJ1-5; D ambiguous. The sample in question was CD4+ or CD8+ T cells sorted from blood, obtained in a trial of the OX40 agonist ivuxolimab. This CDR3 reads CASSDSLGRSNQPQHF. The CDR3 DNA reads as TGTGCCAGCAGTGACTCTCTTGGGCGTAGCAATCAGCCCCAGCATTTT.